This T cell receptor beta chain was sequenced during a study of cytomegalovirus exposure and HLA in healthy donors (dated by TCRdb to 2017 to 2019). Regarding the study in general: According to a later analysis, the 120 or so validation repertoires were produced on the same platform as the 600 to 850 repertoires of the first cohort. The study aimed to test whether signatures of past pathogen exposure could be identified by cataloging public T cell receptors. Along with the roughly 670-subject first cohort, a separate validation cohort of around 110 different subjects was used. To predict cytomegalovirus infection status, the study brought together high-throughput TCR immunosequencing, statistical association of individual TCRs with disease status, and machine learning. Results and caveats for the whole study, not just this receptor: While some public TCRs were present in many individuals, most TCR sequences turned up only very rarely across donors. In both the original and validation cohorts, the classifier was reported to diagnose cytomegalovirus status with high specificity and sensitivity. A later analysis found that TCRs clustered in the first cohort also tended to co-occur in the 120 validation repertoires, with roughly 95% of cluster scores above 0. The authors suggested that the approach could potentially be extended to other disease states and immunological phenotypes. A later analysis had no HLA typing for the validation cohort, so co-occurrence there was scored across all 130 or so repertoires. The study listed 164 TCR beta chains as associated with cytomegalovirus. A few of the identified cytomegalovirus-associated TCR beta chains were confirmed in vitro to be specific for cytomegalovirus antigens.

CDR1 and CDR2, looked up from the germline V gene, are SGHDN and FVKESK. Germline trimming: 3 bases from V, 1 base from J; junction bases outside gene matches: 6. The CDR3 runs 16 amino acids, cysteine and phenylalanine included. Solely the CDR3 DNA is kept, with 48 bases framed from the first base. Libraries were made using the immunoSEQ multiplex PCR assay. In the source study's methods: A statistical classification framework was built for diagnosing cytomegalovirus status from the catalog of TCR beta chain sequences. TCRdb provides this immuneACCESS table in a form limited to in-frame rearrangements. Some clones are lacking; in checked studies, under half of them reflect an unresolved V gene, and why the rest are absent is not known. V and J calls and clone size are copied from that table; D and trimming were computed from the DNA. Here the sample has 150,000 to 200,000 clones; roughly 80% occur a single time. The ten largest clones add up to about 3% of the sample.

Remarks on this clone: Its antigen target is currently unknown. No qualities accompany the bases; no much larger clone lies one base away.

Separate from the roughly 700-subject first cohort, the validation cohort of 120 subjects was the group to which the donors belonged. Sequencing input: PBMCs. The TCR sequence derives from a young woman in good health and CMV-seropositive. Here the chain combines TRBV14 and TRBJ1-1; TRBD1 fits 9 bases in the junction. This receptor carries the CDR3 CASSHRTGVGNTEAFF. The sequence in DNA is TGTGCCAGCAGCCATCGGACAGGGGTAGGGAACACTGAAGCTTTCTTT.